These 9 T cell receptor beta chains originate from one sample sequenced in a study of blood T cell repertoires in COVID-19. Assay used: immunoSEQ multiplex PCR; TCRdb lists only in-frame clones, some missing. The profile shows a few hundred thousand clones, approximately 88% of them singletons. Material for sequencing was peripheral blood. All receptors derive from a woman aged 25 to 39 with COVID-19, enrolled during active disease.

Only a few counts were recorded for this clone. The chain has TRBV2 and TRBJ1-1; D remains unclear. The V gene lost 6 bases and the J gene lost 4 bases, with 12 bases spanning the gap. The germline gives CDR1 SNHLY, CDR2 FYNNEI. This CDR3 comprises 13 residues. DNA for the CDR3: TGTGCCAGCAGCCACACGGGTATCACTGAAGCTTTCTTT. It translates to CASSHTGITEAFF.

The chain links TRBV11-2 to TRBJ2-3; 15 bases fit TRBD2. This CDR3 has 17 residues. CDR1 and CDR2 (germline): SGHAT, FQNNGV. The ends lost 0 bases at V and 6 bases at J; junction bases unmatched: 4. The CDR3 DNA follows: TGTGCCAGCAGCTTAGAAGGACTAGCGGGGGGGAGGGATACGCAGTATTTT. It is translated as CASSLEGLAGGRDTQYF.

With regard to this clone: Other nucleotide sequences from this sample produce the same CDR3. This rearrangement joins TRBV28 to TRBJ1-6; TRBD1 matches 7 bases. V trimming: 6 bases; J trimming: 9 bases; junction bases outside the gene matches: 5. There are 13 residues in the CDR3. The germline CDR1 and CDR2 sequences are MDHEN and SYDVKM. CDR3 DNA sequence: TGTGCCAGCAGCCCCGACAGGGTTTCACCCCTCCACTTT. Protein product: CASSPDRVSPLHF. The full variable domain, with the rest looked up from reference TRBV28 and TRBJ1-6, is DVKVTQSSRYLVKRTGEKVFLECVQDMDHENMFWYRQDPGLGLRLIYFSYDVKMKEKGDIPEGYSVSREKKERFSLILESASTNQTSMYLCASSPDRVSPLHFGNGTRLTVT.

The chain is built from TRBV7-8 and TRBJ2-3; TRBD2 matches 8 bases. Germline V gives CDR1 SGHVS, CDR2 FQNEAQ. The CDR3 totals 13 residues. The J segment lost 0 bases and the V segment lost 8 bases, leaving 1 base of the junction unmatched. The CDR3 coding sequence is TGTGCCAGCCAGCGGGGGAGCACAGATACGCAGTATTTT. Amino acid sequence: CASQRGSTDTQYF.

The CDR3 protein is CASSLIFGAEQYF. CDR3 nucleotide sequence: TGTGCCAGCAGCTTAATTTTTGGGGCCGAGCAGTACTTC. The V and J genes are TRBV7-3 and TRBJ2-7, with D perhaps TRBD1 (5 bases). The V gene lost 1 base and the J gene lost 6 bases, with 10 bases spanning the gap. CDR1 and CDR2 from the germline V gene are SGHTA and FQGTGA. This CDR3 has 13 amino acids.

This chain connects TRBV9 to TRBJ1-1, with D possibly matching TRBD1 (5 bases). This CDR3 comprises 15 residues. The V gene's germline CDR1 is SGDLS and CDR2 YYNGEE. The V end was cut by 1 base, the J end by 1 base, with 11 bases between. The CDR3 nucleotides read TGTGCCAGCAGCGTAACGACAGCATCGAACACTGAAGCTTTCTTT. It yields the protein CASSVTTASNTEAFF.

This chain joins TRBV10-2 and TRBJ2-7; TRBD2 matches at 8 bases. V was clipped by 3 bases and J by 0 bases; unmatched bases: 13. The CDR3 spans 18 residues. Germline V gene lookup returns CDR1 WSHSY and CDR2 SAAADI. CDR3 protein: CASSEMLAGTSFSYEQYF. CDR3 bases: TGCGCCAGCAGTGAAATGCTAGCGGGTACTTCCTTCTCCTACGAGCAGTACTTC.

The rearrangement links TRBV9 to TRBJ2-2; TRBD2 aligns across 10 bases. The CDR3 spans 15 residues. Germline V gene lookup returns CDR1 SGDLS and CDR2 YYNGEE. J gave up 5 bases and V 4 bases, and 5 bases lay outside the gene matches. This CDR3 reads CASSTLAGVTGELFF. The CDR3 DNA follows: TGTGCCAGCAGCACTCTAGCGGGGGTGACCGGGGAGCTGTTTTTT.

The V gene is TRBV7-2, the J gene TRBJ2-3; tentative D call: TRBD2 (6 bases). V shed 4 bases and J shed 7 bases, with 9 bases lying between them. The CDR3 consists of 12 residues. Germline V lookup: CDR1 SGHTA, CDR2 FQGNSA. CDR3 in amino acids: CASSSTSYTQYF. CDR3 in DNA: TGTGCCAGCAGCTCGACTAGTTATACGCAGTATTTT.